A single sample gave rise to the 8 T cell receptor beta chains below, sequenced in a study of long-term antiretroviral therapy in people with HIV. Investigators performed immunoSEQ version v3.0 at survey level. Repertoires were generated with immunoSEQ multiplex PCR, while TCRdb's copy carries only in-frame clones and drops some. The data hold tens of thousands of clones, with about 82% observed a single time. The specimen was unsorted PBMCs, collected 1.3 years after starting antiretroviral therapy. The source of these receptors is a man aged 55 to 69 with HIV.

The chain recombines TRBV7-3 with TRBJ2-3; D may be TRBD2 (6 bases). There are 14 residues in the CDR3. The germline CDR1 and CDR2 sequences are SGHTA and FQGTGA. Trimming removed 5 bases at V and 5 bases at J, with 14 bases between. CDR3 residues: CASSAGTRRDTQYF. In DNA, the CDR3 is TGTGCCAGCAGCGCTGGGACTCGACGAGATACGCAGTATTTT. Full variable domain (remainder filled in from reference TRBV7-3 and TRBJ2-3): GAGVSQTPSNKVTEKGKYVELRCDPISGHTALYWYRQSLGQGPEFLIYFQGTGAADDSGLPNDRFFAVRPEGSVSTLKIQRTERGDSAVYLCASSAGTRRDTQYFGPGTRLTVL.

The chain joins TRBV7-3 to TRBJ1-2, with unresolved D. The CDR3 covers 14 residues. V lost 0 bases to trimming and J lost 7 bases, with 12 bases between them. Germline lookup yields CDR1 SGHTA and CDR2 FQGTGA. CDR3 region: CASSLTMGAFGYTF. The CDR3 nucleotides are TGTGCCAGCAGCTTAACGATGGGCGCATTTGGCTACACCTTC. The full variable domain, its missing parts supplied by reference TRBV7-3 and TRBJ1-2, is GAGVSQTPSNKVTEKGKYVELRCDPISGHTALYWYRQSLGQGPEFLIYFQGTGAADDSGLPNDRFFAVRPEGSVSTLKIQRTERGDSAVYLCASSLTMGAFGYTFGSGTRLTVV.

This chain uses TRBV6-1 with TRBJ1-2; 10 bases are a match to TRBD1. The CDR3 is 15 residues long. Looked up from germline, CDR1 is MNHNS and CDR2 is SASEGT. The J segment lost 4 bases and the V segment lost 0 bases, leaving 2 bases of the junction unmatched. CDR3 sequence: CASSEAGQGSYGYTF. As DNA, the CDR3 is TGTGCCAGCAGTGAAGCGGGACAGGGGAGCTATGGCTACACCTTC.

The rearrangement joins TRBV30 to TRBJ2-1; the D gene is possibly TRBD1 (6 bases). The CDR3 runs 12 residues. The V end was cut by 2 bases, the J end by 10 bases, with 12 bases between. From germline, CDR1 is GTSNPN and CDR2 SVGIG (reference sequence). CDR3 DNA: TGTGCCTGGAGTCTAGGCAGGGGAGAGCAGTTCTTC. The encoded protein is CAWSLGRGEQFF.

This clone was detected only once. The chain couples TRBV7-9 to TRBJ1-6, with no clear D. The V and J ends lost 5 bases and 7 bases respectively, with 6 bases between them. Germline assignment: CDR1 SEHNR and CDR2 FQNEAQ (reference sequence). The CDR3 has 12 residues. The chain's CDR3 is CASSRENSPLHF. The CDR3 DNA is TGTGCCAGCAGCCGCGAAAATTCACCCCTCCACTTT.

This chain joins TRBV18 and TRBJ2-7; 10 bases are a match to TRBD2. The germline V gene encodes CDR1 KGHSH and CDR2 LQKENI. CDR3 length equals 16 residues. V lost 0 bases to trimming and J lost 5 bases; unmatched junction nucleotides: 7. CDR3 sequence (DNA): TGTGCCAGCTCACCACCGAGCCTAGCGGGAGACCACGAGCAGTACTTC. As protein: CASSPPSLAGDHEQYF.

CDR3 DNA sequence: TGTGCCAGCAGCTTAGGGGGAACAGGCCAAGAGACCCAGTACTTC. Encoded protein: CASSLGGTGQETQYF. V gene TRBV7-9 combines with J gene TRBJ2-5; a possible D gene is TRBD1 (5 bases). The CDR3 is 15 amino acids. Germline CDR1 SEHNR, CDR2 FQNEAQ (reference sequence). V was pared by 1 base and J by 1 base, with 10 bases between. The full variable domain, completed using reference TRBV7-9 and TRBJ2-5, is DTGVSQNPRHKITKRGQNVTFRCDPISEHNRLYWYRQTLGQGPEFLTYFQNEAQLEKSRLLSDRFSAERPKGSFSTLEIQRTEQGDSAMYLCASSLGGTGQETQYFGPGTRLLVL.

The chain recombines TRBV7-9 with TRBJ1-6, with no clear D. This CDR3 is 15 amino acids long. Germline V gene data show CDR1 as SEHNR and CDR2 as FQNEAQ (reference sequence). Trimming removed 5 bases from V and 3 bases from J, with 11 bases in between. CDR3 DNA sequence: TGTGCCAGCAGCCCGTCTGGAGGCTATAATTCACCCCTCCACTTT. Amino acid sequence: CASSPSGGYNSPLHF.